The 17 T cell receptor beta chains below come from one sample, sequenced in a study of spatial heterogeneity in lung cancer. Described time point: blood at routine non-recurrence follow-up after resection. One entry per CDR3 protein results from TCRdb running MiXCR on the 5' RACE reads. Altogether about 70,000 distinct CDR3 sequences are present, approximately 9% being singletons, with the ten largest covering 1.9%. Source: PBMCs, taken at follow-up. The receptors were gathered from a female donor with early-stage non-small cell lung cancer.

On this clonotype: Being one base from a much bigger clone, this may be a read error. V is TRBV11-3 and J is TRBJ2-1; tentatively, D is TRBD2 (5 bases). Between the trimmed V and J ends, which lost 5 bases and 4 bases, there was a span of 15 bases. Germline V gives CDR1 SGHNT, CDR2 YENEEA. The CDR3 covers 15 residues. DNA of the CDR3: TGTGCCAGCAGCCCCTGCGGCGGAGGATACAATGAGCAGTTCTTC. This translates into CASSPCGGGYNEQFF.

This clonotype has only a few counts. The gene calls are TRBV7-9 and TRBJ2-7; D is unresolved. The CDR3 consists of 12 residues. V was clipped by 2 bases and J by 9 bases, with 11 bases between them. Germline assignment: CDR1 SEHNR and CDR2 FQNEAQ (reference sequence). CDR3 amino acids: CASSLSEAGQYF. The CDR3 DNA follows: TGTGCCAGCAGCTTATCTGAGGCCGGGCAGTACTTC.

The table lists this clonotype with a few counts. The CDR3 is CASSFPRGDGEGRFF. CDR3 nucleotides: TGTGCCAGCAGTTTCCCCAGGGGGGATGGGGAGGGAAGGTTCTTC. This chain joins TRBV28 and TRBJ2-1, with D perhaps being TRBD1 or TRBD2 (7 bases each). The germline V gene encodes CDR1 MDHEN and CDR2 SYDVKM. V was shortened by 3 bases and J by 15 bases, with 24 bases between the two germline ends. The CDR3 contains 15 residues.

This clonotype was observed many times. The V gene is TRBV11-3, the J gene TRBJ2-2; 7 positions match TRBD1. The V gene end was trimmed by 2 bases and the J gene end by 6 bases; junction bases not matched to a gene: 6. CDR3 length: 15 amino acids. From germline, CDR1 is SGHNT and CDR2 YENEEA. The CDR3 spells CASSLQGQNSGELFF. CDR3 coding DNA: TGTGCCAGCAGCTTACAGGGACAGAATTCCGGGGAGCTGTTTTTT.

This clonotype was seen a few times. The rearrangement links TRBV7-9 to TRBJ2-1; 11 bases fit TRBD2. CDR3 size: 18 residues. Germline V CDR1 and CDR2: SEHNR, FQNEAQ (reference sequence). Losses at the gene ends were 3 bases for V and 7 bases for J; bases not matched to a gene: 14. The CDR3 reads CASSFLVGSSGRRNEQFF. CDR3 nucleotides: TGTGCCAGCAGCTTCTTGGTCGGTTCTAGCGGGAGGAGGAATGAGCAGTTCTTC.

The chain joins TRBV9 to TRBJ2-1, with TRBD2 as a possible D gene (5 bases). The V and J ends lost 1 base and 0 bases respectively, with 8 bases between them. CDR1 and CDR2 from the germline V gene are SGDLS and YYNGEE. There are 15 residues in the CDR3. CDR3 coding DNA: TGTGCCAGCAGCGTATGGGAGAGCTCCTACAATGAGCAGTTCTTC. It is translated as CASSVWESSYNEQFF.

This clonotype was found many times. The chain uses TRBV6-2 or TRBV6-3 and TRBJ1-4; TRBD1 aligns across 10 bases. CDR3 length: 17 residues. CDR1 MNHEY and CDR2 SVGEGT come from the germline V gene. Trimming cost V 8 bases and J 3 bases; bases outside gene matches: 12. DNA for the CDR3: TGTGCCAGCCGTTCCCCGGGACAGGGGACGTCTAATGAAAAACTGTTTTTT. It specifies CASRSPGQGTSNEKLFF.

By sample share, this clonotype is medium-sized (0.01 to 0.1%). This chain connects TRBV6-6 to TRBJ1-5; D remains ambiguous. V shed 10 bases and J shed 0 bases, with 7 bases lying between them. Germline CDR1 MNHNY, CDR2 SVGAGI (reference sequence). This CDR3 comprises 12 residues. This CDR3 reads CATGDSNQPQHF. The CDR3 coding sequence is TGTGCCACCGGAGATAGCAATCAGCCCCAGCATTTT.

This clonotype was picked up a small number of times. The chain carries TRBV7-9 and TRBJ2-7, with TRBD1 as a possible D gene (7 bases). This CDR3 has 12 residues. V was clipped by 11 bases and J by 1 base, with 12 bases between them. Germline lookup yields CDR1 SEHNR and CDR2 FQNEAQ (reference sequence). CDR3 loop: CAGGGSSYEQYF. The CDR3 nucleotides read TGTGCCGGAGGGGGCAGTTCCTACGAGCAGTACTTC. Full variable domain (missing parts from reference TRBV7-9 and TRBJ2-7): DTGVSQNPRHKITKRGQNVTFRCDPISEHNRLYWYRQTLGQGPEFLTYFQNEAQLEKSRLLSDRFSAERPKGSFSTLEIQRTEQGDSAMYLCAGGGSSYEQYFGPGTRLTVT.

The genes are TRBV10-3 and TRBJ1-5; D remains unclear. Germline CDR1 is ENHRY and CDR2 is SYGVKD. The V end lost 0 bases, the J end lost 5 bases, and 5 bases lay between the germline ends. The CDR3 consists of 13 residues. CDR3 amino acids: CAISESRDQPQHF. As DNA, the CDR3 is TGTGCCATCAGTGAGTCGAGGGATCAGCCCCAGCATTTT.

The chain is built from TRBV18 and TRBJ1-5; D remains unclear. Germline CDR1 is KGHSH and CDR2 is LQKENI. This CDR3 is built from 13 residues. Trimming cost V 4 bases and J 5 bases, with 9 bases left between them. The CDR3 protein is CASSRFADQPQHF. CDR3 DNA sequence: TGTGCCAGCTCACGGTTTGCGGATCAGCCCCAGCATTTT.

At least ten counts were recorded for this clonotype. This chain uses TRBV19 with TRBJ2-7; 8 nucleotides line up with TRBD1. The ends lost 5 bases at V and 5 bases at J; junction bases unmatched: 14. CDR1 LNHDA and CDR2 SQIVND come from the germline V gene (reference sequence). The CDR3 length is 16 residues. The CDR3 region is CASSQIPGQANDEQYF. CDR3 coding DNA: TGTGCCAGTAGTCAAATACCGGGACAGGCGAATGACGAGCAGTACTTC. Full variable domain (rest looked up from reference TRBV19 and TRBJ2-7): DGGITQSPKYLFRKEGQNVTLSCEQNLNHDAMYWYRQDPGQGLRLIYYSQIVNDFQKGDIAEGYSVSREKKESFPLTVTSAQKNPTAFYLCASSQIPGQANDEQYFGPGTRLTVT.

This clonotype was detected a few times. The chain couples TRBV24-1 to TRBJ2-2; D perhaps matches TRBD2 (5 bases). The CDR3 covers 13 residues. Germline V gene data show CDR1 as KGHDR and CDR2 as SFDVKD. The V end was cut by 12 bases, the J end by 0 bases, with 10 bases between. The CDR3 DNA is TGTGCCGCCGAGGACTCGAACACCGGGGAGCTGTTTTTT. The encoded protein is CAAEDSNTGELFF.

There are a few counts of this clonotype. The chain employs TRBV30 and TRBJ1-2, with TRBD1 matching over 9 bases. V was clipped by 4 bases and J by 8 bases; unmatched bases: 8. Germline assignment: CDR1 GTSNPN and CDR2 SVGIG (reference sequence). CDR3 length: 13 amino acids. CDR3 in amino acids: CAWTIGQGPGYTF. For the CDR3, the DNA is TGTGCCTGGACCATCGGACAGGGGCCCGGCTACACCTTC.

This clonotype appeared many times. The V gene is TRBV5-1, the J gene TRBJ2-5; D perhaps matches TRBD2 (6 bases). The CDR3 sequence is 13 residues long. The V and J ends lost 4 bases and 5 bases respectively, with 12 bases between them. Germline V gene lookup returns CDR1 SGHRS and CDR2 YFSETQ. The CDR3 DNA follows: TGCGCCAGCAGCCGAGCGGGTCGCGAGACCCAGTACTTC. This gives the protein CASSRAGRETQYF.

This clonotype was seen ten or more times. The gene calls are TRBV12-3 or TRBV12-4 and TRBJ2-7; perhaps D is TRBD1 or TRBD2 (5 bases each). This CDR3 is built from 15 residues. The ends were cut back, 6 bases at V and 0 bases at J, with 15 bases in the middle. CDR3 sequence reads: CASRDQPGPSYEQYF. The CDR3 DNA is TGTGCCAGCAGAGACCAGCCGGGACCCTCCTACGAGCAGTACTTC.

Within the sample, this clonotype is medium-sized. The chain links TRBV5-1 to TRBJ2-3; D not certain. The V and J ends lost 0 bases and 6 bases respectively, with 5 bases between them. This CDR3 has 12 amino acids. CDR1 SGHRS and CDR2 YFSETQ come from the germline V gene. This CDR3 is CASSLEADTQYF. Here the CDR3 DNA reads TGCGCCAGCAGCTTGGAGGCGGATACGCAGTATTTT.